This note documents a single T cell receptor (beta chain) sequence. Antigen specificity is unknown. Clones were sequenced by immunoSEQ multiplex PCR, and TCRdb holds only the in-frame ones, with some missing. The sample has around 100,000 clones, roughly nine tenths seen once. This sample is drawn from a study of PD-L1 blockade in urothelial cancer. Study at large: The study recovered a median of roughly 150,000 T cells per blood sample.

Study conclusions and caveats: Durable benefit accompanied greater 3-week expansion of tumor-associated blood clones.

This CDR3 comprises 14 residues. Trimming removed 6 bases from V and 3 bases from J, with 13 bases in between. Germline assignment: CDR1 MNHEY and CDR2 SMNVEV (reference sequence). Sequences were derived from PBMCs, sampled around atezolizumab (anti-PD-L1) treatment. This receptor was obtained from an elderly woman with urothelial cancer. The genes are TRBV27 and TRBJ2-3; the D gene is possibly TRBD1 (5 bases). CDR3 DNA sequence: TGTGCCAGCAGCCCAGGGTTTAGGACAGATACGCAGTATTTT. Protein sequence: CASSPGFRTDTQYF.